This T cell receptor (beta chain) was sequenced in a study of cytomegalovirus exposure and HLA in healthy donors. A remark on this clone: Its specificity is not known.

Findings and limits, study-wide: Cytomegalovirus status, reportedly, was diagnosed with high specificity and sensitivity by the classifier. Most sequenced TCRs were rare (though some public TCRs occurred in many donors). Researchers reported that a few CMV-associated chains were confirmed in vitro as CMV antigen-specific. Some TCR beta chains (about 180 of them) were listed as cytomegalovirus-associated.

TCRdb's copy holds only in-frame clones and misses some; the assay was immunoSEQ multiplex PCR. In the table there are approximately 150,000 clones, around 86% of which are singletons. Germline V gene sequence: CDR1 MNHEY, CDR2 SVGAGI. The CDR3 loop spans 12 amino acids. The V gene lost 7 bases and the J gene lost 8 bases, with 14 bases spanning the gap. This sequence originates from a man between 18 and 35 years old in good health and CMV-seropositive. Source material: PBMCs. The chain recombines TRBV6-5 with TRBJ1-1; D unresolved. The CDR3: CASTSSTAEAFF. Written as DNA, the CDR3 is TGTGCCAGCACCTCTAGCACCGCCGAAGCTTTCTTT.